This T cell receptor (beta chain) appears in the sequencing data of a study of blood T cells in healthy people across ages. Primed by a sample-barcoded 5' primer and a J-beta primer mix, a second PCR proceeded for about 7 to 11 cycles. MiXCR, run by TCRdb on the 5' RACE reads, gives a single entry per CDR3 protein. The data hold 600,000 to 900,000 distinct CDR3 sequences, with under 30% observed a single time. The CDR3 consists of 14 residues. V was shortened by 2 bases and J by 3 bases, with 11 bases between the two germline ends. Germline V gene sequence: CDR1 MNHEY, CDR2 SVGAGI. The same data also went into a second study, on T cells of mothers and their children.

The sequence came from a boy aged 5 to 17 in good health. This chain uses TRBV6-5 with TRBJ2-7; unclear D gene. The sequencing sample was made of blood. The CDR3 loop reads CASSYGRSLYEQYF. The CDR3 nucleotides read TGTGCCAGCAGTTACGGAAGGAGCCTCTACGAGCAGTACTTC.